This is a list of T cell receptor beta chains from one sample in a study of T cell changes during pregnancy in multiple sclerosis. Data came from immunoSEQ multiplex PCR; TCRdb stores just in-frame clones and leaves some out. Here the sample spans 35,000 to 50,000 clones, around 89% being singletons. The source was CD4+ T cells from peripheral blood mononuclear cells, collected after pregnancy. The receptors stem from a female donor with multiple sclerosis, enrolled in a pregnancy study. Both conserved end residues are part of each CDR3. D genes are given only for firm matches.

j_call | v_call | d_call | cdr3_aa
TRBJ2-1 | TRBV2 | TRBD2 | CASSEAAGRTNNEQFF
TRBJ1-1 | TRBV5-1 | TRBD1 | CASSLVTGGNTEAFF
TRBJ2-5 | TRBV10-1 | TRBD1 | CASSERTGGAETQYF
TRBJ1-2 | TRBV7-9 | NA | CASNPWRGSNYGYTF
TRBJ2-7 | TRBV5-4 | TRBD2 | CASSLSASGNTYEQYF
TRBJ1-4 | TRBV14 | NA | CASSQSVWGGQEKLFF
TRBJ2-5 | TRBV5-4 | TRBD2 | CASSLRLAGGQETQYF
TRBJ1-1 | TRBV29-1 | TRBD1 | CSVHDRGISNTEAFF
TRBJ1-3 | TRBV5-1 | NA | CASSSAGSGNTIYF
TRBJ2-5 | TRBV19 | TRBD1 | CASSYKTGQVLQETQYF
TRBJ2-7 | TRBV13 | NA | CASSQQGSYEQYF
TRBJ2-7 | TRBV2 | NA | CASRSPDSSYEQYF